This T cell receptor beta chain was recovered during a study of T cells in Graves' hyperthyroidism and ophthalmopathy. Study-level points and caveats: Ophthalmopathy stood apart from stable hyperthyroidism in a 13 V-J model. Most clonotypes expanded in the thyroid (above 0.001) were also present in blood.

On this clonotype: The antigen is not known.

Amplification yielded TCR beta CDR3 regions, with RNA transcripts as the source. The TCR CDR3 was amplified in a first-round RT-PCR using the HTBI primer set. TCRdb used MiXCR to reprocess the multiplex PCR reads, holding one entry per CDR3 protein. The table shows over 700,000 distinct CDR3 sequences, with 30% to 40% occurring only once. Graves' hyperthyroidism was deemed stable given no ophthalmopathy progression within 18 months. V was shortened by 6 bases and J by 8 bases, with 16 bases between the two germline ends. Germline loops: CDR1 SNHLY, CDR2 FYNNEI. The CDR3 sequence is 14 residues long. The origin of this receptor is a woman between 40 and 55 years old with Graves' hyperthyroidism. Sequenced material: blood. V is TRBV2 and J is TRBJ1-4; D possibly corresponds to TRBD1 (6 bases). Written as DNA, the CDR3 is TGTGCCAGCAGCCAAACAGGGAGCTCAGAAAAACTGTTTTTT. Encoded protein: CASSQTGSSEKLFF. Complete variable domain (other parts from reference TRBV2 and TRBJ1-4): EPEVTQTPSHQVTQMGQEVILRCVPISNHLYFYWYRQILGQKVEFLVSFYNNEISEKSEIFDDQFSVERPDGSNFTLKIRSTKLEDSAMYFCASSQTGSSEKLFFGSGTQLSVL.